This TCR beta chain was recorded in a study of blood T cell repertoires in COVID-19. Profiled with immunoSEQ multiplex PCR; TCRdb holds only in-frame clones, not every one. This repertoire shows approximately 240,000 clones, roughly 80% found once; its top ten account for approximately 4.9%. The sample taken for sequencing was peripheral blood. The receptor was isolated from a woman older than 75 with active or convalescent COVID-19.

This CDR3 reads CASSSSTQGLGTIYF. CDR3 DNA: TGTGCCAGCAGCTCCTCGACCCAGGGGCTCGGCACCATATATTTT. J is TRBJ1-3 and V is TRBV21-1; the table's D call of TRBD1 was not tested on the DNA. TRBV21-1 is reported as a pseudogene. The length of the CDR3 is 15 residues.